The 30 T cell receptor beta chains listed next were all sequenced from one sample in a study of T cells in Graves' hyperthyroidism and ophthalmopathy. RNA transcripts yielded amplified TCR beta CDR3 regions. A first-round RT-PCR of the TCR CDR3 used the HTBI primer set. Using its own MiXCR run on the multiplex PCR reads, TCRdb lists one record per CDR3 protein. The sample contains roughly 800,000 distinct CDR3 sequences, 35% to 45% of which appear only once. The source material was blood. All receptors come from a man aged 18 to 30 with Graves' hyperthyroidism.

J is TRBJ1-1 and V is TRBV4-1; no definite D call. Trimming shortened V by 1 base and J by 1 base, and 10 bases separated the two germline ends. This CDR3 has 15 residues. The germline CDR1 and CDR2 sequences are MGHRA and YSYEKL. CDR3 loop: CASSQAVWGNTEAFF. The CDR3 DNA reads TGCGCCAGCAGCCAAGCGGTATGGGGGAACACTGAAGCTTTCTTT.

There are many counts of this clonotype. This chain uses TRBV15 with TRBJ1-3; no definite D call. The CDR3 has 11 amino acids. The V end was cut by 8 bases, the J end by 4 bases, with 6 bases between. From germline, CDR1 is LNHNV and CDR2 YYDKDF (reference sequence). The CDR3 nucleotides are TGTGCCACCGGCAACGGAAACACCATATATTTT. As protein: CATGNGNTIYF.

This clonotype was detected ten times or more. V is TRBV15 and J is TRBJ1-1; D ambiguous. With 0 bases removed from V and 3 bases from J, the gap between germline ends came to 14 bases. CDR1 and CDR2 from the germline V gene are LNHNV and YYDKDF (reference sequence). The CDR3 length is 16 residues. The CDR3 DNA sequence: TGTGCCACCAGCAGAGATGAGGACCGGATGGACACTGAAGCTTTCTTT. Protein product: CATSRDEDRMDTEAFF.

This clonotype was counted a single time. This chain connects TRBV20-1 to TRBJ1-5; tentatively, D is TRBD1 (5 bases). The length of the CDR3 is 17 residues. Germline V gene lookup returns CDR1 DFQATT and CDR2 SNEGSKA (reference sequence). Trimming shortened V by 4 bases and J by 2 bases, and 21 bases separated the two germline ends. CDR3: CSANGEQERARNQPQHF. The CDR3 DNA is TGCAGTGCTAACGGAGAACAGGAGAGGGCACGCAATCAGCCCCAGCATTTT.

This clonotype occurred many times. This CDR3 is CSARADTNSPLHF. CDR3 DNA: TGCAGTGCTAGGGCCGATACGAATTCACCCCTCCACTTT. The V gene is TRBV20-1, the J gene TRBJ1-6, with D unresolved. This CDR3 comprises 13 residues. V was clipped by 3 bases and J by 7 bases, with 10 bases between them. Germline lookup yields CDR1 DFQATT and CDR2 SNEGSKA (reference sequence).

This clonotype was seen just once. The rearrangement uses TRBV20-1 and TRBJ1-2, with D perhaps matching TRBD1 (6 bases). CDR3 length: 16 amino acids. V was cut by 3 bases and J by 3 bases, with 20 bases left in between. Germline CDR1 DFQATT, CDR2 SNEGSKA (reference sequence). DNA for the CDR3: TGCAGTGCTAGTAACGCGGGGGGCGGTGGGGACTATGGCTACACCTTC. It encodes CSASNAGGGGDYGYTF.

CDR3 coding DNA: TGCAGCGTCGGGACTAGCGGGAGTTTAGAGACCCAGTACTTC. This encodes CSVGTSGSLETQYF. The chain has TRBV20-1 and TRBJ2-5; TRBD2 aligns across 14 bases. This CDR3 spans 14 amino acids. Germline V gene sequence: CDR1 DFQATT, CDR2 SNEGSKA (reference sequence).

In this sample, this clonotype turned up many times. V is TRBV29-1 and J is TRBJ2-7; no definite D call. V was clipped by 4 bases and J by 5 bases, with 6 bases between them. From germline, CDR1 is SQVTM and CDR2 ANQGSEA. This CDR3 is built from 10 residues. The CDR3 region has the DNA TGCAGCGTTGTTAGAGACGAGCAGTACTTC. Translating it yields CSVVRDEQYF.

J is TRBJ2-7 and V is TRBV12-3 or TRBV12-4, with 7 positions matching TRBD1. After removal of 6 bases from V and 5 bases from J, the junction contained 7 bases not matched to a gene. This CDR3 is built from 13 residues. The CDR3 bases are TGTGCCAGCAGGACTACAGGGGCCCACGAGCAGTACTTC. Encoded protein: CASRTTGAHEQYF.

As concerns this clonotype: The junction and the germline gene differ at one end; a read error may be behind it. The gene calls are TRBV11-2 and TRBJ1-5; 7 bases fit TRBD1. The V gene's germline CDR1 is SGHAT and CDR2 FQNNGV. The CDR3 has 15 amino acids. The CDR3 loop is CASSSGQRSNRPQHF. CDR3 in DNA: TGTGCCAGCAGCTCGGGACAGAGGAGCAATCGGCCCCAGCATTTT.

This clonotype occurred a few times. V and J are TRBV7-8 and TRBJ1-1, with 7 bases identical to TRBD1. This CDR3 is built from 15 residues. Germline CDR1 is SGHVS and CDR2 is FQNEAQ. With V trimmed by 5 bases and J by 4 bases, 10 bases remained unmatched. The CDR3: CASSQGGRGITEAFF. CDR3 DNA: TGTGCCAGCAGCCAGGGGGGGAGAGGGATCACTGAAGCTTTCTTT. The variable domain in full, completed from reference TRBV7-8 and TRBJ1-1, reads GAGVSQSPRYKVAKRGQDVALRCDPISGHVSLFWYQQALGQGPEFLTYFQNEAQLDKSGLPSDRFFAERPEGSVSTLKIQRTQQEDSAVYLCASSQGGRGITEAFFGQGTRLTVV.

This clonotype occurred a few times. The chain carries TRBV7-2 and TRBJ2-6; possibly TRBD1 or TRBD2 for D (6 bases each). The CDR3 consists of 15 residues. Per the germline V gene, CDR1 is SGHTA and CDR2 is FQGNSA. V was clipped by 5 bases and J by 5 bases, with 13 bases between them. CDR3 in amino acids: CASSRGPMRANVLTF. The DNA for the CDR3 is TGTGCCAGCAGCCGGGGGCCAATGAGGGCCAACGTCCTGACTTTC.

On this clonotype itself: With a much larger clone just one base away, this may be a read error. This rearrangement joins TRBV10-3 to TRBJ1-1; D is perhaps TRBD1 (6 bases). CDR1 is ENHRY, CDR2 SYGVKD, per germline. The V end lost 8 bases, the J end lost 7 bases, and 17 bases lay between the germline ends. The CDR3 sequence is 13 residues long. For the CDR3, the DNA is TGTGCCATCGGGCTTCCGGGGGCAGGTGAAGCTTTCTTT. Translated, it gives CAIGLPGAGEAFF.

This clonotype occurred a few times. The rearrangement links TRBV6-1 to TRBJ1-5, with D uncertain. Germline values: CDR1 MNHNS, CDR2 SASEGT. The CDR3 is made up of 15 amino acids. The ends were cut back, 7 bases at V and 3 bases at J, with 16 bases in the middle. The CDR3 DNA is TGTGCCAGCAAAGGGTTGGAACAGAACAATCAGCCCCAGCATTTT. As protein: CASKGLEQNNQPQHF.

There are many counts of this clonotype. The chain is built from TRBV15 and TRBJ1-3, with TRBD1 as a possible D gene (6 bases). Per germline, CDR1 LNHNV and CDR2 YYDKDF (reference sequence). Between the trimmed V and J ends, which lost 0 bases and 0 bases, there was a span of 9 bases. The CDR3 has 16 residues. The CDR3 loop reads CATSRETGGSGNTIYF. The CDR3 bases are TGTGCCACCAGCAGAGAGACAGGCGGCTCTGGAAACACCATATATTTT.

The J gene is TRBJ2-7, the V gene TRBV28; 7 bases fit TRBD1. Germline CDR1 reads MDHEN; CDR2 reads SYDVKM. Trimming at V came to 6 bases and at J to 6 bases, leaving 11 bases not matched to a gene. This CDR3 spans 14 amino acids. The CDR3 protein is CASRHLQGPGEQYF. The CDR3 DNA is TGTGCCAGCAGGCACCTACAGGGGCCGGGCGAGCAGTACTTC.

A few counts support this clonotype. V usage is TRBV10-1 and J usage is TRBJ2-7; TRBD1 might be the D (6 bases). Trimming took off 4 bases at V and 3 bases at J, with 13 bases between the two ends. The CDR3 contains 14 residues. In germline, CDR1 is WNHNN, CDR2 SYGVQD (reference sequence). CDR3 in amino acids: CASSGGTGIYEQYF. The CDR3 DNA reads TGCGCCAGCAGTGGGGGAACAGGGATCTACGAGCAGTACTTC.

The chain is built from TRBV7-6 and TRBJ1-1, with TRBD1 matching over 10 bases. After removal of 5 bases from V and 10 bases from J, the junction contained 13 bases not matched to a gene. From germline, CDR1 is SGHVS and CDR2 FNYEAQ. CDR3 length equals 15 residues. CDR3 in amino acids: CASSLYPYRTGGAFF. The DNA of the CDR3 is TGTGCCAGCAGCCTATACCCCTACCGGACAGGGGGAGCTTTCTTT.

The chain has TRBV29-1 and TRBJ2-7, with D tentatively TRBD1 (5 bases). The length of the CDR3 is 13 residues. Germline V gene lookup returns CDR1 SQVTM and CDR2 ANQGSEA. Between the trimmed V and J ends, which lost 6 bases and 2 bases, there was a span of 14 bases. The CDR3 DNA reads TGCAGCGTGACAGATGGCTACACCTACGAGCAGTACTTC. This translates into CSVTDGYTYEQYF.

In this sample, this clonotype turned up a few times. The chain combines TRBV7-2 with TRBJ2-5; TRBD2 matches at 13 bases. Germline CDR1 reads SGHTA; CDR2 reads FQGNSA. The CDR3 is 17 amino acids. Germline trimming cut 6 bases from V and 0 bases from J; bases unmatched to any gene: 7. The CDR3 DNA follows: TGTGCCAGCAGTTCCTTGGGACTAGCGGGGAACCAAGAGACCCAGTACTTC. This encodes CASSSLGLAGNQETQYF. Combining the CDR3 with reference TRBV7-2 and TRBJ2-5 gives the whole variable domain GAGVSQSPSNKVTEKGKDVELRCDPISGHTALYWYRQSLGQGLEFLIYFQGNSAPDKSGLPSDRFSAERTGGSVSTLTIQRTQQEDSAVYLCASSSLGLAGNQETQYFGPGTRLLVL.

This clonotype has ten or more counts. The chain couples TRBV25-1 to TRBJ2-5, with a weak D call TRBD2 (5 bases). Trimming pared 2 bases from V and 2 bases from J, leaving 12 bases between. CDR1 and CDR2 from the germline V gene are MGHDK and SYGVNS. The CDR3 has 15 amino acids. CDR3 sequence reads: CASSEPSPGQETQYF. CDR3 DNA: TGTGCCAGCAGTGAACCCTCACCGGGGCAAGAGACCCAGTACTTC.

The chain couples TRBV7-2 to TRBJ2-7; 11 bases fit TRBD1. This CDR3 region has 13 residues. CDR1 SGHTA and CDR2 FQGNSA come from the germline V gene. The V segment lost 4 bases and the J segment 7 bases; nucleotides outside the gene matches: 3. The CDR3: CASSSDRGQEQYF. The DNA for the CDR3 is TGTGCCAGCAGCTCGGACAGGGGGCAGGAGCAGTACTTC.

This clonotype was seen more than once but under ten times. The chain recombines TRBV9 with TRBJ2-7, with 7 positions matching TRBD1. Germline V CDR1 and CDR2: SGDLS, YYNGEE. With 4 bases clipped from V and 1 base from J, the junction kept 5 bases outside the gene matches. The CDR3 has 14 amino acids. The CDR3 loop reads CASSSEGASYEQYF. The CDR3 DNA reads TGTGCCAGCAGCTCAGAGGGGGCTTCCTACGAGCAGTACTTC.

The chain combines TRBV10-3 with TRBJ1-5, with 9 bases lining up with TRBD1. CDR3 length: 16 residues. Losses at the gene ends were 2 bases for V and 0 bases for J; bases not matched to a gene: 2. Germline V gene lookup returns CDR1 ENHRY and CDR2 SYGVKD. In DNA, the CDR3 is TGTGCCATCAGTGAGCAGACAGGGGGTAGCAATCAGCCCCAGCATTTT. This encodes CAISEQTGGSNQPQHF.

As to this clonotype: The junction shows a germline mismatch at one end, possibly a read error. This chain connects TRBV7-2 to TRBJ1-6; TRBD1 aligns across 7 bases. CDR3 length: 14 amino acids. The germline CDR1 and CDR2 sequences are SGHTA and FQGNSA. CDR3 sequence reads: CASSSGGYSSPLHF. As DNA, the CDR3 is TGTGCCAGCAGCTCAGGGGGTTATAGTTCACCCCTCCACTTT.

The chain links TRBV6-1 to TRBJ1-2, with D unresolved. Between the trimmed V and J ends, which lost 0 bases and 2 bases, there was a span of 7 bases. This CDR3 contains 14 residues. Germline CDR1 reads MNHNS; CDR2 reads SASEGT. The CDR3 here is CASSEALVNYGYTF. For the CDR3, the DNA is TGTGCCAGCAGTGAAGCGCTCGTAAACTATGGCTACACCTTC.

Concerning this clonotype: The junction departs from germline at one end; a sequencing error may be responsible. This rearrangement joins TRBV29-1 to TRBJ2-2; D not certain. The CDR3 is 11 amino acids. Germline CDR1 and CDR2: SQVTM and ANQGSEA. CDR3 DNA: TGCAGCGGTGAAGGGACCGGGGAGCTGTTTTTT. Translating it yields CSGEGTGELFF.

The table lists this clonotype with many counts. The V gene is TRBV7-8, the J gene TRBJ2-5, with D unclear. CDR1 is SGHVS and CDR2 is FQNEAQ in the germline V gene. V lost 5 bases and J lost 10, with 17 bases in between. This CDR3 region has 13 residues. The CDR3 DNA follows: TGTGCCAGCAGCCCTCCCACCCTAAGCATCCAGTACTTC. This encodes CASSPPTLSIQYF.

This clonotype has at least ten counts. V and J are TRBV29-1 and TRBJ1-1, with 7 bases aligning to TRBD1. This CDR3 is built from 12 residues. The V gene's germline CDR1 is SQVTM and CDR2 ANQGSEA. V shed 6 bases and J 1 base; nucleotides not matched to a gene: 2. In DNA form, the CDR3 reads TGCAGCGTGAGGGGGCAGAACACTGAAGCTTTCTTT. Translated, it gives CSVRGQNTEAFF.

Of note for this clonotype: One end of the junction does not line up with germline, which may come from a read error. This sequence joins TRBV6-1 and TRBJ1-2; no reliable D call. Germline V CDR1 and CDR2: MNHNS, SASEGT. This CDR3 has 14 residues. This CDR3 is CASSEDATLYGHTF. In DNA form, the CDR3 reads TGTGCCAGCAGTGAGGATGCGACCCTCTATGGCCACACCTTC.